Listed here are 21 T cell receptor beta chains from one sample, sequenced in a study of shared clonotypes between healthy human individuals. Naive CD8 populations comprised CD45RO-negative cells positively selected for CCR7, excluding terminally differentiated effector memory CD45RA+ cells. Here immunoSEQ multiplex PCR was the method, and the copy in TCRdb shows in-frame clones only, minus some. The data contain about 700,000 clones, 92% of them singletons. Sequenced sample: naive CD8+ T cells sorted from blood. The receptors derive from a man aged 25 to 40 in good health.

The CDR3 loop reads CASSLTSGTYNEQFF. The CDR3 nucleotides read TGCGCCAGCAGCTTGACTAGCGGTACTTACAATGAGCAGTTCTTC. The chain employs TRBV5-1 and TRBJ2-1, with 8 nucleotides matching TRBD2. Losses at the gene ends were 1 base for V and 4 bases for J; bases not matched to a gene: 4. CDR3 length: 15 amino acids. The germline CDR1 and CDR2 sequences are SGHRS and YFSETQ.

The chain joins TRBV27 to TRBJ2-5, with 12 bases lining up with TRBD2. The CDR3 sequence is 16 residues long. V was clipped by 2 bases and J by 4 bases; unmatched bases: 5. Germline-derived CDR1 and CDR2 are MNHEY and SMNVEV (reference sequence). CDR3 residues: CASSLMTSGSVETQYF. For the CDR3, the DNA is TGTGCCAGCAGTTTAATGACTAGCGGGAGTGTAGAGACCCAGTACTTC.

The chain combines TRBV29-1 with TRBJ2-1; 8 positions match TRBD2. This CDR3 spans 16 amino acids. Trimming removed 1 base from V and 0 bases from J; junction bases left unmatched: 5. Germline V gene data show CDR1 as SQVTM and CDR2 as ANQGSEA. CDR3 loop: CSVEGVAGSSYNEQFF. CDR3 nucleotides: TGCAGCGTTGAAGGGGTAGCGGGGAGCTCCTACAATGAGCAGTTCTTC.

The chain carries TRBV9 and TRBJ1-3; 7 positions agree with TRBD1. Germline trimming cut 4 bases from V and 2 bases from J; bases unmatched to any gene: 6. The length of the CDR3 is 15 residues. The germline CDR1 and CDR2 sequences are SGDLS and YYNGEE. Here the CDR3 reads CASSPPGQTGNTIYF. CDR3 coding DNA: TGTGCCAGCAGCCCTCCGGGACAGACTGGAAACACCATATATTTT. Full variable domain (remainder filled in from reference TRBV9 and TRBJ1-3): DSGVTQTPKHLITATGQRVTLRCSPRSGDLSVYWYQQSLDQGLQFLIQYYNGEERAKGNILERFSAQQFPDLHSELNLSSLELGDSALYFCASSPPGQTGNTIYFGEGSWLTVV.

A single count supports this clone. DNA of the CDR3: TGTGCCAGCAGCCCACCTCCCGTAGGCCAGGGGATGGACTATGGCTACACCTTC. This sequence encodes CASSPPPVGQGMDYGYTF. J is TRBJ1-2 and V is TRBV7-9, with D perhaps matching TRBD1 (6 bases). V was shortened by 5 bases and J by 3 bases, with 25 bases between the two germline ends. Per germline, CDR1 SEHNR and CDR2 FQNEAQ (reference sequence). CDR3 length: 18 amino acids.

The chain is built from TRBV10-3 and TRBJ2-3; D uncertain. This CDR3 comprises 15 residues. Trimming shortened V by 0 bases and J by 1 base, and 8 bases separated the two germline ends. CDR1 ENHRY and CDR2 SYGVKD come from the germline V gene. CDR3 sequence (DNA): TGTGCCATCAGTGAGTCCAGTCCGGGCACAGATACGCAGTATTTT. This codes for CAISESSPGTDTQYF.

The V gene is TRBV15, the J gene TRBJ2-1, with D perhaps matching TRBD2 (6 bases). The CDR3 covers 16 residues. The ends were cut back, 3 bases at V and 0 bases at J, with 12 bases in the middle. Germline values: CDR1 LNHNV, CDR2 YYDKDF (reference sequence). CDR3 in amino acids: CATSRTREPSYNEQFF. DNA for the CDR3: TGTGCCACCAGCAGGACACGGGAGCCCTCCTACAATGAGCAGTTCTTC.

This chain connects TRBV5-6 to TRBJ2-7; tentative D call: TRBD1 (6 bases). Deletions cut 4 bases from V and 3 bases from J, with 14 bases between. Germline CDR1 SGHDT, CDR2 YYEEEE. CDR3 size: 14 residues. CDR3 coding DNA: TGTGCCAGCAGCACGACAGGTAGTGTCTACGAGCAGTACTTC. This codes for CASSTTGSVYEQYF.

The chain links TRBV28 to TRBJ2-1, with 13 bases matching TRBD2. Germline trimming cut 6 bases from V and 7 bases from J; bases unmatched to any gene: 6. Looked up from germline, CDR1 is MDHEN and CDR2 is SYDVKM. CDR3 length: 15 amino acids. CDR3 sequence reads: CASRPLAGGLNEQFF. CDR3 coding DNA: TGTGCCAGCAGACCACTAGCGGGAGGGCTAAATGAGCAGTTCTTC.

Comment on this clone: Since a much larger clone is just one base distant, this may be a read error. The chain carries TRBV27 and TRBJ2-1; TRBD2 aligns across 13 bases. Trimming removed 5 bases from V and 4 bases from J; junction bases left unmatched: 2. Germline V gene sequence: CDR1 MNHEY, CDR2 SMNVEV (reference sequence). This CDR3 contains 15 residues. This CDR3 reads CASSQLAGGYNEQFF. CDR3 DNA sequence: TGTGCCAGCAGTCAACTAGCGGGAGGGTACAATGAGCAGTTCTTC.

The V gene is TRBV6-5, the J gene TRBJ2-2; D is uncertain. Trimming took 0 bases from V and 11 from J, leaving 13 bases between them. CDR1 is MNHEY, CDR2 SVGAGI, per germline. This CDR3 is 14 amino acids long. In DNA form, the CDR3 reads TGTGCCAGCAGTTACTCGTTGGGTACCGTAGAGCTGTTTTTT. Amino acids: CASSYSLGTVELFF.

The V and J genes are TRBV19 and TRBJ1-1; D gene ambiguous. CDR1 is LNHDA and CDR2 is SQIVND in the germline V gene (reference sequence). Trimming removed 7 bases from V and 0 bases from J, with 15 bases in between. CDR3 length equals 15 residues. In nucleotides, the CDR3 is TGTGCCAGTACAGAAACAAAAGAATTGAACACTGAAGCTTTCTTT. Translated: CASTETKELNTEAFF. The full variable domain, rest sourced from reference TRBV19 and TRBJ1-1, is DGGITQSPKYLFRKEGQNVTLSCEQNLNHDAMYWYRQDPGQGLRLIYYSQIVNDFQKGDIAEGYSVSREKKESFPLTVTSAQKNPTAFYLCASTETKELNTEAFFGQGTRLTVV.

The V call is TRBV11-2, the J call TRBJ2-1; the D gene is possibly TRBD2 (6 bases). The germline V gene has CDR1 SGHAT and CDR2 FQNNGV. The CDR3 extends over 12 amino acids. Deletions cut 5 bases from V and 10 bases from J, with 12 bases between. The CDR3 nucleotides read TGTGCCAGCAGCCTCGCGGGGAGAGAGCAGTTCTTC. It is translated as CASSLAGREQFF.

The chain links TRBV5-4 to TRBJ2-2; TRBD1 is a possible D gene (6 bases). Trimming took 3 bases from V and 7 from J, leaving 22 bases between them. Germline-derived CDR1 and CDR2 are SGHNT and YYREEE (reference sequence). The CDR3 has 17 residues. The DNA of the CDR3 is TGTGCCAGCAGCTATAGGGGTACGGGACACTTTTTCGGGGAGCTGTTTTTT. This encodes CASSYRGTGHFFGELFF. The whole variable domain, filled in from reference TRBV5-4 and TRBJ2-2, reads ETGVTQSPTHLIKTRGQQVTLRCSSQSGHNTVSWYQQALGQGPQFIFQYYREEENGRGNFPPRFSGLQFPNYSSELNVNALELDDSALYLCASSYRGTGHFFGELFFGEGSRLTVL.

The chain is built from TRBV9 and TRBJ2-3, with D possibly being TRBD1 (6 bases). Trimming left V 5 bases short and J 0 bases short, with 13 bases between. Per germline, CDR1 SGDLS and CDR2 YYNGEE. The CDR3 sequence is 15 residues long. The CDR3 is CASSRWDTSTDTQYF. CDR3 in DNA: TGTGCCAGCAGTCGGTGGGACACTAGCACAGATACGCAGTATTTT.

The chain is built from TRBV19 and TRBJ1-1; TRBD1 agrees at 7 bases. Per germline, CDR1 LNHDA and CDR2 SQIVND (reference sequence). The J segment lost 3 bases and the V segment lost 4 bases, leaving 5 bases of the junction unmatched. The CDR3 is 14 residues long. The CDR3 DNA reads as TGTGCCAGTAGTAGCGACAGGGATCACACTGAAGCTTTCTTT. Encoded protein: CASSSDRDHTEAFF. Drawing the rest from reference TRBV19 and TRBJ1-1, the complete variable domain is DGGITQSPKYLFRKEGQNVTLSCEQNLNHDAMYWYRQDPGQGLRLIYYSQIVNDFQKGDIAEGYSVSREKKESFPLTVTSAQKNPTAFYLCASSSDRDHTEAFFGQGTRLTVV.

The chain employs TRBV7-2 and TRBJ2-7; TRBD2 matches 12 bases. Germline CDR1 reads SGHTA; CDR2 reads FQGNSA. The junction had 9 bases not matched to a gene; V was cut back by 3 bases and J by 3 bases. This CDR3 contains 17 residues. The CDR3 is CASSLANGLAGFYEQYF. The CDR3 region has the DNA TGTGCCAGCAGCTTGGCCAACGGACTAGCGGGGTTCTACGAGCAGTACTTC.

This clone was seen more than once but under ten times. CDR3 nucleotides: TGTGCCAGTAGTTTGACCACGGGACAGGGCTTCAATCAGCCCCAGCATTTT. Translation gives CASSLTTGQGFNQPQHF. V gene TRBV19 combines with J gene TRBJ1-5, with 9 nucleotides matching TRBD1. The J segment lost 3 bases and the V segment lost 5 bases, leaving 11 bases of the junction unmatched. CDR1 is LNHDA, CDR2 SQIVND, per germline (reference sequence). The CDR3 covers 17 residues.

This clone was detected only once. The rearrangement joins TRBV28 to TRBJ2-6, with D perhaps TRBD1 (5 bases). In germline, CDR1 is MDHEN, CDR2 SYDVKM. The CDR3 spans 17 residues. V was pared by 6 bases and J by 0 bases, with 15 bases between. The CDR3 bases are TGTGCCAGCAGCTTGGCCGACAGAGCCTCTGGGGCCAACGTCCTGACTTTC. Translating it yields CASSLADRASGANVLTF. The full variable domain, rest sourced from reference TRBV28 and TRBJ2-6, is DVKVTQSSRYLVKRTGEKVFLECVQDMDHENMFWYRQDPGLGLRLIYFSYDVKMKEKGDIPEGYSVSREKKERFSLILESASTNQTSMYLCASSLADRASGANVLTFGAGSRLTVL.

The sample holds one count of this clone. The chain combines TRBV5-8 with TRBJ1-5; D is uncertain. Germline V gives CDR1 SGHTS, CDR2 YDEGEE. CDR3 length: 13 amino acids. Trimming took off 1 base at V and 4 bases at J, with 6 bases between the two ends. CDR3 loop: CASSLYRNQPQHF. The CDR3 bases are TGTGCCAGCAGCTTGTACAGAAATCAGCCCCAGCATTTT.

CDR3 region: CSVDFRGPSNTGELFF. CDR3 coding DNA: TGCAGCGTTGATTTTAGGGGGCCATCGAACACCGGGGAGCTGTTTTTT. J is TRBJ2-2 and V is TRBV29-1, with TRBD1 matching over 7 bases. This CDR3 is 16 amino acids long. Trimming removed 3 bases from V and 0 bases from J; junction bases left unmatched: 7. Germline assignment: CDR1 SQVTM and CDR2 ANQGSEA.